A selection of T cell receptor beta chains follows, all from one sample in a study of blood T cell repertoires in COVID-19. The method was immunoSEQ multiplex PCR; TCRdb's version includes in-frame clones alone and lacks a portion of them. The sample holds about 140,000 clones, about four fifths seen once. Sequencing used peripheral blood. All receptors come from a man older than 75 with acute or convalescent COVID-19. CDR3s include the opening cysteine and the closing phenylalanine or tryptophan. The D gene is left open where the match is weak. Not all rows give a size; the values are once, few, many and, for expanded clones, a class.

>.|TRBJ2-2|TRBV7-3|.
CASRRTGGAGELFF
TGTGCCAGCAGACGGACAGGAGGGGCCGGGGAGCTGTTTTTT
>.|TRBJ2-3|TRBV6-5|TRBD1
CASSYSGTGTSDTQYF
TGTGCCAGCAGTTACTCCGGGACAGGGACGTCAGATACGCAGTATTTT
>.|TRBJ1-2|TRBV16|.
CASSQGSGYTF
TGTGCCAGCAGCCAAGGGAGTGGCTACACCTTC
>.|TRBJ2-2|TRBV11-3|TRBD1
CASSPGTGSNGNTGELFF
TGTGCCAGCAGCCCCGGGACAGGGTCAAACGGGAACACCGGGGAGCTGTTTTTT
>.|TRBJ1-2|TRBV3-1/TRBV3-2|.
CASSHDGGNYGYTF
TGTGCCAGCAGCCACGACGGGGGGAACTATGGCTACACCTTC
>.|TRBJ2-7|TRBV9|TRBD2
CASSISGTSGNEQYF
TGTGCCAGCAGCATCTCCGGGACTAGCGGGAACGAGCAGTACTTC
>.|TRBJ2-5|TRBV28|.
CASSLWMSGLQETQYF
TGTGCCAGCAGTTTATGGATGAGCGGTCTACAAGAGACCCAGTACTTC
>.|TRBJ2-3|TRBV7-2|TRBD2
CASSLGFSGGTQYF
TGTGCCAGCAGCTTAGGTTTTAGCGGGGGGACGCAGTATTTT
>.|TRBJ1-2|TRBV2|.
CASRDDGSYGYTF
TGTGCCAGCAGAGACGACGGGTCCTATGGCTACACCTTC
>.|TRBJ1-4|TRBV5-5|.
CASSLVGTEKLFF
TGTGCCAGCAGCTTGGTTGGCACTGAAAAACTGTTTTTT
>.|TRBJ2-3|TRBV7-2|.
CASSLLLSTDTQYF
TGTGCCAGCAGCTTACTCCTGAGCACAGATACGCAGTATTTT
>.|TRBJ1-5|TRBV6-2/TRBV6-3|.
CASSSWGVFLNQPQHF
TGTGCCAGCAGTTCCTGGGGAGTCTTCTTAAATCAGCCCCAGCATTTT
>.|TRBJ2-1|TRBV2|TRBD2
CASSELASGGEQFF
TGTGCCAGCAGTGAATTGGCTAGCGGGGGTGAGCAGTTCTTC
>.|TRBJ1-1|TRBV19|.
CASSIRLNTEAFF
TGTGCCAGTAGTATACGTCTGAACACTGAAGCTTTCTTT
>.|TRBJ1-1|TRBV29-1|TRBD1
CSVGVGQGTEAFF
TGCAGCGTTGGAGTTGGACAGGGCACTGAAGCTTTCTTT
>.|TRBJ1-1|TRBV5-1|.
CASSLIVGGDTEAFF
TGCGCCAGCAGCTTGATTGTAGGAGGGGACACTGAAGCTTTCTTT
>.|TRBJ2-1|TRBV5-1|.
CASSQYPGTPMGNEQFF
TGCGCCAGCAGCCAGTACCCCGGGACACCAATGGGCAATGAGCAGTTCTTC
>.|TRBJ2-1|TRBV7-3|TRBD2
CASSQSPGGGYEQFF
TGTGCCAGCAGCCAGTCCCCGGGGGGAGGGTATGAGCAGTTCTTC
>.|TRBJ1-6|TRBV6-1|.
CASSEEYRERNSPLHF
TGTGCCAGCAGTGAAGAGTACAGAGAAAGAAATTCACCCCTCCACTTT
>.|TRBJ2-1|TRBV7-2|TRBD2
CASGVRGGYNEQFF
TGTGCCAGCGGCGTACGGGGGGGATACAATGAGCAGTTCTTC
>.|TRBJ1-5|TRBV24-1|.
CATSEGLFNQPQHF
TGTGCCACCAGTGAGGGCCTTTTCAATCAGCCCCAGCATTTT
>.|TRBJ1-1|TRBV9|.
CASSVATNTEAFF
TGTGCCAGCAGCGTAGCTACGAACACTGAAGCTTTCTTT
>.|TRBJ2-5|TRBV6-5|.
CASTWEQETQYF
TGTGCCAGCACCTGGGAGCAAGAGACCCAGTACTTC
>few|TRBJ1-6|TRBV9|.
CASSVSAGNSPLHF
TGTGCCAGCAGCGTAAGTGCAGGAAATTCACCCCTCCACTTT
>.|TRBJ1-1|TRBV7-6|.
CASSLIRDTPNTEAFF
TGTGCCAGCAGCTTAATCCGAGACACCCCGAACACTGAAGCTTTCTTT
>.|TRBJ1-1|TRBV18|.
CASSPQGNTEAFF
TGTGCCAGCTCACCTCAGGGGAACACTGAAGCTTTCTTT
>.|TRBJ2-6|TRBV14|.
CASSSSYGTGANVLTF
TGTGCCAGCAGCTCCTCTTACGGGACTGGGGCCAACGTCCTGACTTTC
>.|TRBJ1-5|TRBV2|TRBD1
CASSADRVDQPQHF
TGTGCCAGCAGTGCGGACAGGGTGGACCAGCCCCAGCATTTT
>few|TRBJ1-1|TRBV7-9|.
CASSLSVEAFF
TGTGCCAGCAGCTTATCAGTTGAAGCTTTCTTT
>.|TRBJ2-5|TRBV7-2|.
CASSSLGETQYF
TGTGCCAGCAGCTCTCTAGGAGAGACCCAGTACTTC
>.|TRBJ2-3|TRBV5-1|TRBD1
CASSWTGVTDTQYF
TGCGCCAGCAGCTGGACAGGGGTGACAGATACGCAGTATTTT
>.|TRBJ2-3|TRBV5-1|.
CASTPQRGGDTQYF
TGCGCCAGCACCCCTCAGAGGGGGGGGGATACGCAGTATTTT
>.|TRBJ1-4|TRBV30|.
CAWSGVRGEKLFF
TGTGCCTGGAGCGGCGTTAGAGGGGAAAAACTGTTTTTT
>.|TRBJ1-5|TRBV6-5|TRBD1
CASSTGGNQPQHF
TGTGCCAGCAGTACAGGGGGCAATCAGCCCCAGCATTTT
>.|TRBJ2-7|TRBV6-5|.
CASKGTPTYEQYF
TGTGCCAGCAAAGGGACACCAACCTACGAGCAGTACTTC
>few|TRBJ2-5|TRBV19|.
CASSTLIQGETQYF
TGTGCCAGTAGTACGCTAATACAGGGCGAGACCCAGTACTTC
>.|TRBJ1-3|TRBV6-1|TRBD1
CASSARQGSSSGNTIYF
TGTGCCAGCAGTGCAAGACAGGGGTCAAGCTCTGGAAACACCATATATTTT
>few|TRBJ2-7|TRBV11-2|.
CASSQQGYEQYF
TGTGCCAGCAGCCAACAGGGCTACGAGCAGTACTTC
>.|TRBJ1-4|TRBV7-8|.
CASRGKGTGTASNEKLFF
TGTGCCAGCAGGGGGAAGGGAACAGGGACGGCGTCTAATGAAAAACTGTTTTTT
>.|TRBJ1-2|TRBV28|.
CASSPARQVNYGYTF
TGTGCCAGCAGTCCTGCGAGACAGGTTAACTATGGCTACACCTTC
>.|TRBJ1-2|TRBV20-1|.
CSASPSRGSYTF
TGCAGTGCTAGTCCTTCGAGGGGGAGCTACACCTTC
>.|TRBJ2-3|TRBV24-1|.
CATSDFVTDTQYF
TGTGCCACCAGTGATTTCGTAACAGATACGCAGTATTTT
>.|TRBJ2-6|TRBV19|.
CASKVAGASGANVLTF
TGTGCCAGTAAAGTTGCCGGTGCCTCTGGGGCCAACGTCCTGACTTTC
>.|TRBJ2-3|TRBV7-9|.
CASSLAASHTQYF
TGTGCCAGCAGCTTAGCTGCTAGCCATACGCAGTATTTT
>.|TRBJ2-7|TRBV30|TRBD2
CAWSVNIFGGSSYEQYF
TGTGCCTGGAGTGTAAACATCTTCGGGGGGAGCTCCTACGAGCAGTACTTC
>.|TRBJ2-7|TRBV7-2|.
CASSLGPGTNSYEQYF
TGTGCCAGCAGCTTAGGCCCCGGGACAAACTCCTACGAGCAGTACTTC
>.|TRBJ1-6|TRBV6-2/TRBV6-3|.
CASSYNLGHNSPLHF
TGTGCCAGCAGTTACAATCTTGGCCATAATTCACCCCTCCACTTT
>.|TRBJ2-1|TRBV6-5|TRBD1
CASSYSPGGSYNEQFF
TGTGCCAGCAGTTACTCGCCAGGGGGCTCCTACAATGAGCAGTTCTTC
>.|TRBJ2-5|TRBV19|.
CASSPGNQETQYF
TGTGCCAGTAGTCCGGGAAACCAAGAGACCCAGTACTTC
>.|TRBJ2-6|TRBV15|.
CATSRGRGGTGANVLTF
TGTGCCACCAGCAGAGGACGGGGAGGAACTGGGGCCAACGTCCTGACTTTC
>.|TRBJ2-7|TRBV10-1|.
CASRAAGLYYEQYF
TGCGCCAGCCGGGCGGCAGGGCTGTACTACGAGCAGTACTTC
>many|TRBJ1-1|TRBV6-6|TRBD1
CASMGRQGASNTEAFF
TGTGCCAGCATGGGCAGACAGGGGGCGAGCAACACTGAAGCTTTCTTT
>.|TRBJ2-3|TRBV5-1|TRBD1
CASSLPGQGGTDTQYF
TGCGCCAGCAGCTTGCCCGGACAGGGGGGCACAGATACGCAGTATTTT
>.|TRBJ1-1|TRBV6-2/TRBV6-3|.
CASSYSRRDKLNTEAFF
TGTGCCAGCAGTTACTCGCGCCGGGACAAACTGAACACTGAAGCTTTCTTT
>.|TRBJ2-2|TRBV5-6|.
CASSYRSNTGELFF
TGTGCCAGCAGCTACAGGAGTAACACCGGGGAGCTGTTTTTT
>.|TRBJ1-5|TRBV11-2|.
CASSLDRGNQPQHF
TGTGCCAGCAGTTTGGACAGAGGTAATCAGCCCCAGCATTTT
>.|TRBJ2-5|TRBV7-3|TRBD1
CASSPGTGLETQYF
TGTGCCAGCAGCCCCGGGACAGGGCTTGAGACCCAGTACTTC
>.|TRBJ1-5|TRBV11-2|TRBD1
CASSLGSLGQSNQPQHF
TGTGCCAGCAGCTTAGGGTCTTTGGGACAGAGCAATCAGCCCCAGCATTTT
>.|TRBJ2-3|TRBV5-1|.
CASTVWGLSTDTQYF
TGCGCCAGCACTGTGTGGGGGCTGAGCACAGATACGCAGTATTTT
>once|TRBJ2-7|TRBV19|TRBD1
CASILDNAASGQDAYEQYF
TGTGCCAGTATACTCGATAACGCTGCGTCGGGACAGGACGCCTACGAGCAGTACTTC